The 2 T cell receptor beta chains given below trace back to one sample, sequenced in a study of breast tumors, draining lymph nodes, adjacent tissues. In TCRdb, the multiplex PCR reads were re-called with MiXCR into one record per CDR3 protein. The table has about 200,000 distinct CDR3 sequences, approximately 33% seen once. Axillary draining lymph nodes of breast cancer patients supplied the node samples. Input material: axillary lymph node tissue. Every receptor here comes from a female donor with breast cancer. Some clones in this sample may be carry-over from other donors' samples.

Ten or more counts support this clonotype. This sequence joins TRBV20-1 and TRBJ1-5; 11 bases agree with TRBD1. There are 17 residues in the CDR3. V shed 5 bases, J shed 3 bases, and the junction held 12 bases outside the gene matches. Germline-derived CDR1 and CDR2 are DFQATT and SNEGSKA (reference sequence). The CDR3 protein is CSALGGDRGFNNQPQHF. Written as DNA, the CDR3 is TGCAGTGCTCTAGGGGGGGACAGGGGGTTTAACAATCAGCCCCAGCATTTT.

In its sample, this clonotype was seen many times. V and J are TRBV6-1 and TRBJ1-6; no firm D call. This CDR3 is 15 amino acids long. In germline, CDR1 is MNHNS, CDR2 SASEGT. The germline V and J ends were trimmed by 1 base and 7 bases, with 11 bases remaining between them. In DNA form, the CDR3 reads TGTGCCAGCAGTGAAGTAAAGGGATTGAATTCACCCCTCCACTTT. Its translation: CASSEVKGLNSPLHF.